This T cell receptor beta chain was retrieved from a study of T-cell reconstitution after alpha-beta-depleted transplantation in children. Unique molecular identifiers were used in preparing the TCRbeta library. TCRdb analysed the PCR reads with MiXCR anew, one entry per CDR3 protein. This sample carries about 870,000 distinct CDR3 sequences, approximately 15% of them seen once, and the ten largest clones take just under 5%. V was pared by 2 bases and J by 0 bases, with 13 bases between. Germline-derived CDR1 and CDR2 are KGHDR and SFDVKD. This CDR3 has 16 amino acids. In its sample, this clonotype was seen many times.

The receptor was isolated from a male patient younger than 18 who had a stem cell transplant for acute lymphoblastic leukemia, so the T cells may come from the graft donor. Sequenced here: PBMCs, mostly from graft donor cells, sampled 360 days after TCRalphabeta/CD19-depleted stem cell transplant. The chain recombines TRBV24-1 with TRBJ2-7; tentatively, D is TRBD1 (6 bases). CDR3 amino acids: CATSDSRGPSSYEQYF. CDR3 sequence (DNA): TGTGCCACCAGTGATTCCAGGGGTCCGAGCTCCTACGAGCAGTACTTC.